This T cell receptor beta chain was found in a study of beta chain features in type 1 diabetes. The sequenced template was cDNA made from the entire isolated RNA. Some 3.3 million reads per sample on average were obtained from naive, central memory and regulatory T cell samples. TCRdb's copy holds only in-frame clones and misses some; the assay was immunoSEQ multiplex PCR. The sample has 300,000 to 450,000 clones; over 10% are singletons. Whole-study results and caveats: TCRB repertoires of naive, central memory and Treg cells appeared more similar among patients than among healthy donors.

This clone was counted only a few times. What it recognizes is unknown. The CDR3 is 15 amino acids. Trimming took off 2 bases at V and 3 bases at J, with 14 bases between the two ends. CDR1 and CDR2 from the germline V gene are MNHNS and SASEGT. Sequenced input: naive CD4+ T cells from blood. The chain couples TRBV6-1 to TRBJ2-7; the D gene is possibly TRBD1 (5 bases). The sequence was collected from a man younger than 35 in good health. The DNA for the CDR3 is TGTGCCAGCAGTGAAAATACAGGCCGGTTCTACGAGCAGTACTTC. This gives the protein CASSENTGRFYEQYF.